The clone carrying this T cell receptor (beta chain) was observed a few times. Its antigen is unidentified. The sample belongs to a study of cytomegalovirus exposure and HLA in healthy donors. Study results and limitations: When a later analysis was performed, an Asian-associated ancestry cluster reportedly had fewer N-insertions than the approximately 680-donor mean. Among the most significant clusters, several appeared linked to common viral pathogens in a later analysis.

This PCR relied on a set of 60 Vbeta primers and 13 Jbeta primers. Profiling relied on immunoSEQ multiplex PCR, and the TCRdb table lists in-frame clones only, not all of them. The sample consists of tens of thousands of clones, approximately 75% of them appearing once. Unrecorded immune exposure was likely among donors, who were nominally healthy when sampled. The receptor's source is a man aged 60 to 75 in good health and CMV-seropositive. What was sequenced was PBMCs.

CDR3 nucleotides: TGTGCCAGCAGTTCCGTTGGGGGGCAGCCCCAGCATTTT. This encodes CASSSVGGQPQHF. The chain joins TRBV6-1 to TRBJ1-5; a weak D match, TRBD1 (5 bases). Germline loops: CDR1 MNHNS, CDR2 SASEGT. Trimming took off 5 bases at V and 7 bases at J, with 12 bases between the two ends. The length of the CDR3 is 13 residues.